A single sample is the source of the 27 T cell receptor beta chains below, sequenced in a study of human T cells and chemical hapten exposure. Treatment defined: therapeutic diphenylcyclopropenone sensitization with weekly scalp DPC. Individual cDNA molecules each carried unique molecular identifiers attached by the library. TCRdb passed the reads through MiXCR, listing each CDR3 protein once. The sample lists about 5,200 distinct CDR3 sequences; roughly 53% were seen once. The sequencing used whole blood, collected before DPC sensitization or 2, 6, or about 24 weeks after (not recorded which). The receptors here all came from an adult with alopecia areata. Some clones in this sample may be carry-over from other donors' samples. This table probably holds off-target reads from a library built for another chain.

This clonotype was found a few times. The J gene is TRBJ2-2, the V gene TRBV19; TRBD1 aligns across 11 bases. In germline, CDR1 is LNHDA, CDR2 SQIVND (reference sequence). The CDR3 covers 16 residues. The ends lost 7 bases at V and 9 bases at J; junction bases unmatched: 13. CDR3 bases: TGTGCCAGTAATTTTGCCGGGACAGGGGGAACCCGGGAGCTGTTTTTT. Translation gives CASNFAGTGGTRELFF.

The chain joins TRBV29-1 to TRBJ2-7, with D possibly matching TRBD1 (6 bases). In germline, CDR1 is SQVTM, CDR2 ANQGSEA. CDR3 size: 12 residues. The V and J ends lost 7 bases and 0 bases respectively, with 10 bases between them. Here the CDR3 DNA reads TGCAGCGCGGGACACCTCTCCTACGAGCAGTACTTC. Translation: CSAGHLSYEQYF.

This clonotype was recorded only once. The chain combines TRBV11-2 with TRBJ2-3; 11 bases map to TRBD2. The CDR3 is 20 residues long. After removal of 5 bases from V and 2 bases from J, the junction contained 18 bases not matched to a gene. Germline V CDR1 and CDR2: SGHAT, FQNNGV. The CDR3 nucleotides read TGTGCCAGCAGCGGACCGGGACTTCCTGGACTAGCGGGCAACACAGATACGCAGTATTTT. This gives the protein CASSGPGLPGLAGNTDTQYF.

The J gene is TRBJ2-2, the V gene TRBV7-6; the match to TRBD2 covers 11 bases. After removal of 2 bases from V and 6 bases from J, the junction contained 8 bases not matched to a gene. The CDR3 spans 17 residues. Germline V CDR1 and CDR2: SGHVS, FNYEAQ. The CDR3 is CASSLLLAGGLPGELFF. The CDR3 DNA sequence: TGTGCCAGCAGCTTATTGCTAGCGGGAGGACTTCCCGGGGAGCTGTTTTTT.

The genes are TRBV6-5 and TRBJ2-7, with D unclear. The germline V gene has CDR1 MNHEY and CDR2 SVGAGI. This CDR3 comprises 11 residues. The germline V and J ends were trimmed by 10 bases and 4 bases, with 11 bases remaining between them. The CDR3 region is CATRLVYEQYF. In nucleotides, the CDR3 is TGTGCCACCCGGTTAGTTTACGAGCAGTACTTC.

This sequence joins TRBV6-5 and TRBJ1-1, with D unresolved. The V gene's germline CDR1 is MNHEY and CDR2 SVGAGI. With 3 bases removed from V and 4 bases from J, the gap between germline ends came to 12 bases. The CDR3 sequence is 14 residues long. The CDR3 coding sequence is TGTGCCAGCAGTTATCGGCCAGGCCTCACTGAAGCTTTCTTT. Its protein is CASSYRPGLTEAFF.

The chain recombines TRBV18 with TRBJ2-7; D tentatively fits TRBD1 or TRBD2 (5 bases each). Trimming left V 3 bases short and J 1 base short, with 16 bases between. From germline, CDR1 is KGHSH and CDR2 LQKENI. CDR3 length: 16 amino acids. CDR3 loop: CASSPLARGVSYEQYF. Here the CDR3 DNA reads TGTGCCAGCTCACCTTTGGCACGAGGGGTTTCCTACGAGCAGTACTTC.

This clonotype has only a few counts. This chain links TRBV14 with TRBJ2-7; D gene unclear. The CDR3 has 13 amino acids. Germline loops: CDR1 SGHDN, CDR2 FVKESK. The V and J ends lost 0 bases and 8 bases respectively, with 11 bases between them. CDR3 nucleotide sequence: TGTGCCAGCAGCCAAGATCTGAGGAGTCAGCAGTACTTC. This encodes CASSQDLRSQQYF.

The J gene is TRBJ2-5, the V gene TRBV7-6, with 11 bases that match TRBD2. The V segment lost 5 bases and the J segment 1 base; nucleotides outside the gene matches: 6. Germline V CDR1 and CDR2: SGHVS, FNYEAQ. The CDR3 runs 16 residues. In nucleotides, the CDR3 is TGTGCCAGCAGCGGCTGGACTAGCGGGTCCCAAGAGACCCAGTACTTC. Translated: CASSGWTSGSQETQYF.

V is TRBV7-3 and J is TRBJ2-1; 11 bases map to TRBD2. Germline V lookup: CDR1 SGHTA, CDR2 FQGTGA. V lost 5 bases and J lost 4; bases outside the gene matches: 4. This CDR3 comprises 15 residues. The CDR3 coding sequence is TGTGCCAGCAGCCAAGGGACTAGCGGTTACAATGAGCAGTTCTTC. Translating it yields CASSQGTSGYNEQFF. The whole variable domain, remainder taken from reference TRBV7-3 and TRBJ2-1, is GAGVSQTPSNKVTEKGKYVELRCDPISGHTALYWYRQSLGQGPEFLIYFQGTGAADDSGLPNDRFFAVRPEGSVSTLKIQRTERGDSAVYLCASSQGTSGYNEQFFGPGTRLTVL.

This clonotype was seen only a few times. This chain connects TRBV27 to TRBJ2-4, with TRBD2 matching over 10 bases. The CDR3 extends over 15 amino acids. V shed 7 bases, J shed 0 bases, and the junction held 3 bases outside the gene matches. The V gene's germline CDR1 is MNHEY and CDR2 SMNVEV (reference sequence). CDR3 residues: CASTTSGVAKNIQYF. The CDR3 DNA reads TGTGCCAGCACCACTAGCGGGGTAGCCAAAAACATTCAGTACTTC.

CDR3 loop: CASHHPNRAPYEQYF. The DNA of the CDR3 is TGTGCCAGCCACCACCCAAATCGTGCACCCTACGAGCAGTACTTC. This rearrangement joins TRBV6-2 or TRBV6-3 to TRBJ2-7; D remains ambiguous. The CDR3 length is 15 residues. With 8 bases removed from V and 2 bases from J, the gap between germline ends came to 19 bases. Looked up from germline, CDR1 is MNHEY and CDR2 is SVGEGT.

This clonotype has only a few counts. CDR3 sequence: CASSSTGGFEETQYF. CDR3 bases: TGTGCCAGCAGCTCTACAGGGGGCTTCGAAGAGACCCAGTACTTC. V gene TRBV7-2 combines with J gene TRBJ2-5; 9 nucleotides align to TRBD1. Germline assignment: CDR1 SGHTA and CDR2 FQGNSA. The length of the CDR3 is 15 residues. J was trimmed by 3 bases and V by 4 bases; bases with no gene match: 6. Based on the CDR3 plus reference TRBV7-2 and TRBJ2-5, the full variable domain is GAGVSQSPSNKVTEKGKDVELRCDPISGHTALYWYRQSLGQGLEFLIYFQGNSAPDKSGLPSDRFSAERTGGSVSTLTIQRTQQEDSAVYLCASSSTGGFEETQYFGPGTRLLVL.

The CDR3 DNA sequence: TGCGCCAGCAGTGAGGGCCGGGCTAGCGCCCGGGATGAGCAGTTCTTC. Translation: CASSEGRASARDEQFF. The chain combines TRBV10-1 with TRBJ2-1, with a tentative D call TRBD2 (6 bases). V was pared by 2 bases and J by 8 bases, with 19 bases between. The length of the CDR3 is 16 residues. Looked up from germline, CDR1 is WNHNN and CDR2 is SYGVQD (reference sequence).

The count of this clonotype is one. The chain combines TRBV5-5 with TRBJ2-7; D ambiguous. This CDR3 comprises 12 residues. Germline V gene sequence: CDR1 SGHKS, CDR2 YYEKEE (reference sequence). Trimming shortened V by 1 base and J by 7 bases, and 9 bases separated the two germline ends. In DNA form, the CDR3 reads TGTGCCAGCAGCTTGAGCCGTCAAGAGCAGTACTTC. Protein sequence: CASSLSRQEQYF.

This clonotype was seen a few times. This chain links TRBV5-1 with TRBJ2-1, with a weak D call TRBD1 (5 bases). The V end was cut by 0 bases, the J end by 8 bases, with 9 bases between. This CDR3 has 13 amino acids. Germline CDR1 and CDR2: SGHRS and YFSETQ. The CDR3 region has the DNA TGCGCCAGCAGCTTGGCAGGGAACTATGAGCAGTTCTTC. Amino acid sequence: CASSLAGNYEQFF.

V is TRBV4-2 and J is TRBJ2-6; D uncertain. Looked up from germline, CDR1 is LGHNA and CDR2 is YNFKEQ. V was trimmed by 1 base and J by 11 bases, leaving 9 bases between them. The CDR3 is 13 residues long. This CDR3 reads CASSQVLGYVLTF. In nucleotides, the CDR3 is TGTGCCAGCAGCCAAGTCCTCGGCTACGTCCTGACTTTC.

This clonotype was picked up a small number of times. CDR3 protein: CASRSHKNTQYF. CDR3 nucleotide sequence: TGTGCCAGCAGGTCCCATAAGAATACGCAGTATTTT. This sequence joins TRBV6-5 and TRBJ2-3; D not resolved. Germline loops: CDR1 MNHEY, CDR2 SVGAGI. Trimming removed 6 bases from V and 7 bases from J, with 11 bases in between. The CDR3 length is 12 residues.

The CDR3 DNA reads as TGTGCCAGCAGTCGCTCCGGGGGCAGACTCACAGATACGCAGTATTTT. Residues: CASSRSGGRLTDTQYF. This chain uses TRBV6-5 with TRBJ2-3; D is possibly TRBD1 or TRBD2 (6 bases each). Germline values: CDR1 MNHEY, CDR2 SVGAGI. This CDR3 has 16 residues. V lost 5 bases and J lost 2, with 17 bases in between.

This clonotype was seen a handful of times. The rearrangement links TRBV9 to TRBJ2-1; TRBD2 matches 12 bases. The germline V gene has CDR1 SGDLS and CDR2 YYNGEE. The length of the CDR3 is 15 residues. The V gene end was trimmed by 0 bases and the J gene end by 9 bases; junction bases not matched to a gene: 4. The CDR3 loop reads CASSVETSGRSEQFF. CDR3 nucleotide sequence: TGTGCCAGCAGCGTAGAAACTAGCGGGAGGTCTGAGCAGTTCTTC.

The chain carries TRBV2 and TRBJ2-1; TRBD2 agrees at 8 bases. CDR3 size: 16 residues. CDR1 is SNHLY and CDR2 is FYNNEI in the germline V gene. The junction had 14 bases not matched to a gene; V was cut back by 6 bases and J by 7 bases. The CDR3: CASRRLAPQVGNEQFF. The CDR3, as DNA: TGTGCCAGCAGACGACTAGCGCCCCAAGTGGGAAATGAGCAGTTCTTC.

The rearrangement joins TRBV18 to TRBJ2-1; D unresolved. CDR3 length equals 16 residues. The V gene lost 0 bases and the J gene lost 5 bases, with 14 bases spanning the gap. The germline V gene has CDR1 KGHSH and CDR2 LQKENI. DNA of the CDR3: TGTGCCAGCTCACCACCTGGGCCCCAATGGAACAATGAGCAGTTCTTC. Amino acids: CASSPPGPQWNNEQFF.

This chain connects TRBV7-2 to TRBJ2-3; 9 bases line up with TRBD1. Germline V gives CDR1 SGHTA, CDR2 FQGNSA. The V segment lost 5 bases and the J segment 2 bases; nucleotides outside the gene matches: 5. The CDR3 loop spans 15 amino acids. The CDR3 DNA reads as TGTGCCAGCAGCCTGGGACAGGGCGCCACAGATACGCAGTATTTT. This codes for CASSLGQGATDTQYF.

The chain joins TRBV6-5 to TRBJ2-7; 14 positions match TRBD2. J gave up 3 bases and V 6 bases, and 4 bases lay outside the gene matches. This CDR3 region has 15 residues. Germline CDR1 is MNHEY and CDR2 is SVGAGI. This chain's CDR3 is CASSYGTSGSYEQYF. CDR3 DNA: TGTGCCAGCAGCTACGGGACTAGCGGGAGCTACGAGCAGTACTTC.

This clonotype occurred once. V gene TRBV6-2 or TRBV6-3 combines with J gene TRBJ2-3, with TRBD1 identical over 8 bases. Germline V CDR1 and CDR2: MNHEY, SVGEGT. Germline trimming cut 5 bases from V and 1 base from J; bases unmatched to any gene: 5. This CDR3 spans 15 amino acids. The CDR3, as DNA: TGTGCCAGCAGTACCCAGGGACAGGGCACAGATACGCAGTATTTT. Its protein product is CASSTQGQGTDTQYF.

In this sample, this clonotype turned up a few times. This chain connects TRBV4-2 to TRBJ2-1; D ambiguous. V was cut by 4 bases and J by 8 bases, with 15 bases left in between. CDR1 and CDR2 (germline): LGHNA, YNFKEQ. The CDR3 covers 14 residues. Here the CDR3 DNA reads TGTGCCAGCAGCCCCCCAAAACGAGCCCATGAGCAGTTCTTC. This encodes CASSPPKRAHEQFF.

This chain uses TRBV27 with TRBJ2-5, with D unresolved. The germline V and J ends were trimmed by 1 base and 1 base, with 4 bases remaining between them. Per the germline V gene, CDR1 is MNHEY and CDR2 is SMNVEV (reference sequence). There are 13 residues in the CDR3. Here the CDR3 reads CASSLWGQETQYF. The CDR3 DNA is TGTGCCAGCAGTTTATGGGGCCAAGAGACCCAGTACTTC.